Included here is one T cell receptor (beta chain) sequence, with context. Source study methods: Amplification of reference gene primers provided the estimated nucleated cell counts. Libraries were prepared by immunoSEQ multiplex PCR; TCRdb keeps only in-frame clonotypes and omits some of them. Clone size and the V and J calls come from that table; the DNA yielded D and trimming. The sample includes approximately 300,000 clones, 80% to 90% of them seen just once. The data were obtained in a study of blood T cell repertoires in COVID-19. The wider study: Both acute and convalescent COVID-19 samples were obtained from the United States, Italy and Spain. The cDNA or gDNA used as material had been derived from T cells, B-cell-depleted T cells, or PBMCs.

V dropped 7 bases and J dropped 0 bases, with 3 bases sitting between them. CDR1 is WSHSY, CDR2 SAAADI, per germline. This CDR3 has 12 amino acids. This TCR came from a man aged 35 to 55 with acute or convalescent COVID-19. V gene TRBV10-2 combines with J gene TRBJ1-4; unclear D gene. Sequencing used peripheral blood. This chain's CDR3 is CASTTTNEKLFF. CDR3 sequence (DNA): TGCGCCAGCACCACAACTAATGAAAAACTGTTTTTT.